The rows below give T cell receptor beta chains drawn from one sample of a study of technical replicates of blood from a handful of donors. Clones were read by immunoSEQ multiplex PCR, and TCRdb kept only the in-frame ones, dropping some. The top ten clones hold approximately 5% of a sample with approximately 64,000 clones, around 86% of them seen once. The sequencing input was PBMCs. These receptors originate from a human donor in good health. Some clones in this sample may be carry-over from other donors' samples. CDR3s include the opening cysteine and the closing phenylalanine or tryptophan. Each record gives: V gene, D gene, clone size, J gene, CDR3 DNA, CDR3 protein. A D gene is named only where the DNA matches it firmly. The listing skips clone size in some rows; elsewhere it reads once, few, many or a size class.

>TRBV9|TRBD1|-|TRBJ2-1
TGTGCCAGCAGCGCCGCGGGACAGGAGAACAATGAGCAGTTCTTC
CASSAAGQENNEQFF
>TRBV5-1|TRBD2|-|TRBJ2-5
TGCGCCAGCAGACCTTCTAGCGGAAGCCAAGAGACCCAGTACTTC
CASRPSSGSQETQYF
>TRBV5-1|-|-|TRBJ1-1
TGCGCCAGCAGCTTGGGGACAGAGAACACTGAAGCTTTCTTT
CASSLGTENTEAFF
>TRBV13|TRBD2|-|TRBJ2-7
TGTGCCAGCAGCTTGGAGCGGGGGGGCCCTCTTAGCGAGCAGTACTTC
CASSLERGGPLSEQYF
>TRBV9|TRBD1|-|TRBJ1-6
TGTGCCAGCAGCGCCAATGACAGGGTGGGATCACCCCTCCACTTT
CASSANDRVGSPLHF
>TRBV29-1|-|-|TRBJ1-2
TGCAGCGTCCAACCGACACGTACGAACTATGGCTACACCTTC
CSVQPTRTNYGYTF
>TRBV20-1|TRBD1|-|TRBJ1-1
TGCAGTGCTTATCAGGGGGCTGAAGCTTTCTTT
CSAYQGAEAFF
>TRBV11-2|TRBD2|-|TRBJ2-1
TGTGCCAGCAGCATGAGACTAGCGAGTTACAATGAGCAGTTCTTC
CASSMRLASYNEQFF
>TRBV9|-|-|TRBJ2-7
TGTGCCAGCAGCGGAGGGGGAGGGAACTACGAGCAGTACTTC
CASSGGGGNYEQYF
>TRBV4-1|TRBD2|-|TRBJ2-7
TGCGCCAGCAGCCAGCAAGCCGGGGGGGTCTCCTACGAGCAGTACTTC
CASSQQAGGVSYEQYF
>TRBV30|-|-|TRBJ1-1
TGTGCCTGCCCCCCGGGGGGAGGGAACACTGAAGCTTTCTTT
CACPPGGGNTEAFF
>TRBV7-2|TRBD1|-|TRBJ1-1
TGTGCCAGCAGCACTCACAGGGGGGAGAACACTGAAGCTTTCTTT
CASSTHRGENTEAFF
>TRBV4-2|TRBD1|-|TRBJ2-7
TGTGCCAGCAGCCAAGGGACAGGAACCTACGAGCAGTACTTC
CASSQGTGTYEQYF
>TRBV10-3|TRBD2|many|TRBJ2-7
TGTGCCATCAGTGAGCTTAGCGGGACGGAGCAGTACTTC
CAISELSGTEQYF
>TRBV19|-|-|TRBJ2-2
TGTGCCAGTAGTGCATTAGAGCGGATCAACACCGGGGAGCTGTTTTTT
CASSALERINTGELFF
>TRBV7-8|TRBD1|few|TRBJ1-5
TGTGCCAGCAGCCAACGACAGGGTGATGGGCCCCAGCATTTT
CASSQRQGDGPQHF
>TRBV4-3|-|-|TRBJ2-3
TGCGCCAGCAGCCAAGGGGGCCGGGTCACAGATACGCAGTATTTT
CASSQGGRVTDTQYF
>TRBV13|-|-|TRBJ1-1
TGTGCCAGCAGCCGGAGCGGGGGGAGTTGGAGCACTGAAGCTTTCTTT
CASSRSGGSWSTEAFF
>TRBV15|TRBD2|-|TRBJ2-1
TGTGCCACCAGCCGGGGTAGCGGGGGGACCTATGAGCAGTTCTTC
CATSRGSGGTYEQFF
>TRBV30|TRBD1|few|TRBJ1-2
TGTGCCTGGAGTGTACAGGGGATAGAGGGCTACACCTTC
CAWSVQGIEGYTF
>TRBV7-6|-|-|TRBJ1-1
TGTGCCAGCAGCGAAGGGGGAGCGCGCACTGAAGCTTTCTTT
CASSEGGARTEAFF
>TRBV30|TRBD2|-|TRBJ2-5
TGTGCCTCAGGGAGCGGGGGAGCGCTACAAGAGACCCAGTACTTC
CASGSGGALQETQYF
>TRBV30|-|-|TRBJ2-5
TGTGCCTGGAGTTTTGTGACCCGGAGCCAGTACTTC
CAWSFVTRSQYF
>TRBV7-9|TRBD2|-|TRBJ2-6
TGTGCCAGCAGCCCTCTCGTCAGCGGGGTCTCTGGGGCCAACGTCCTGACTTTC
CASSPLVSGVSGANVLTF
>TRBV10-3|TRBD1|few|TRBJ1-2
TGTGCCACCATGGACAGGGCCGACGGAGATGGCTACACCTTC
CATMDRADGDGYTF
>TRBV7-8|TRBD1|-|TRBJ2-1
TGTGCCAGCAGCCCGACAGGGGTCTACAATGAGCAGTTCTTC
CASSPTGVYNEQFF
>TRBV6-1|-|-|TRBJ2-2
TGTGCCAGCAGTGAAACAGGGAGAATTGCCGGGGAGCTGTTTTTT
CASSETGRIAGELFF
>TRBV6-1|-|-|TRBJ1-1
TGTGCCAGCAGCCCTCCCACACAGGGGAACACTGAAGCTTTCTTT
CASSPPTQGNTEAFF
>TRBV2|-|few|TRBJ2-7
TGTGCCAGCAGTGAAGCGCTGGGGGGATACGAGCAGTACTTC
CASSEALGGYEQYF
>TRBV27|TRBD2|once|TRBJ2-5
TGTGCCAGCAGACCCGGACTAGCGGGGGGCTGGGGGGCAGAGACCCAGTACTTC
CASRPGLAGGWGAETQYF
>TRBV27|TRBD2|-|TRBJ2-7
TGTGCCAGCAGTCCGGTTACTAGCGGGCGCAAGTCCTACGAGCAGTACTTC
CASSPVTSGRKSYEQYF
>TRBV9|TRBD1|-|TRBJ1-2
TGTGCCAGCAGCGGATTAAAGACAGGGGGCAAGGTCTATGGCTACACCTTC
CASSGLKTGGKVYGYTF
>TRBV4-1|TRBD1|once|TRBJ1-1
TGCGCCAGCAGCCAAGAGGGATATAGGGGGACAGGAAACACTGAAGCTTTCTTT
CASSQEGYRGTGNTEAFF
>TRBV6-4|TRBD2|-|TRBJ2-1
TGTGCCAGCAGTGTAGCGGGAGGGCGGCAGTTCTTC
CASSVAGGRQFF
>TRBV4-3|-|-|TRBJ1-2
TGCGCCAGCAGCCAAGTAGGGTCCTCACGGGGAGGCTACACCTTC
CASSQVGSSRGGYTF
>TRBV7-2|-|few|TRBJ1-1
TGTGCCAGCAGCTCCGGGCCGGGAACTGAAGCTTTCTTT
CASSSGPGTEAFF
>TRBV7-7|TRBD1|-|TRBJ2-5
TGTGCCAGCAGCACTAGGGGGACAGGGGAGACCCAGTACTTC
CASSTRGTGETQYF
>TRBV9|TRBD2|-|TRBJ2-5
TGTGCCAGCAGCACAGGACTAGTTAGAGAGACCCAGTACTTC
CASSTGLVRETQYF
>TRBV10-3|-|-|TRBJ2-5
TGTGCCATCAGTGTCGGGGGACAAGAGACCCAGTACTTC
CAISVGGQETQYF
>TRBV7-9|TRBD1|-|TRBJ1-2
TGTGCCAGCAGCTCGCAGGGACAGGGAAAGGGAAATGGCTACACCTTC
CASSSQGQGKGNGYTF
>TRBV6-6|-|-|TRBJ2-1
TGTGCCAGCAGTTACGTTAGGCGGGGCTCCTACAATGAGCAGTTCTTC
CASSYVRRGSYNEQFF
>TRBV4-3|TRBD1|-|TRBJ2-2
TGCGCCAGCAGCCCCGGACAGGGAAGGAACACCGGGGAGCTGTTTTTT
CASSPGQGRNTGELFF
>TRBV19|-|-|TRBJ2-3
TGTGCCAGTAGTATCGGAGGGGCGGCAGATACGCAGTATTTT
CASSIGGAADTQYF
>TRBV29-1|TRBD2|-|TRBJ2-5
TGCAGCGTTGGGGCGGGGGGTCAAGAGACCCAGTACTTC
CSVGAGGQETQYF
>TRBV6-1|TRBD1|-|TRBJ2-7
TGTGCCAGCAGTGAAGGGACAGGAACGGGCGAGCAGTACTTC
CASSEGTGTGEQYF
>TRBV5-8|TRBD2|-|TRBJ2-7
TGTGCCAGCAGCAGAAAAACTAGCGGGAGGGCCAACGAGCAGTACTTC
CASSRKTSGRANEQYF
>TRBV4-3|-|-|TRBJ2-7
TGCGCCAGCAGCCAATCCCAGGGGGGATTGCCCTACGAGCAGTACTTC
CASSQSQGGLPYEQYF
>TRBV11-2|TRBD1|-|TRBJ1-1
TGTGCCAGCAGCTACTACTCCGGGACAGGGAACACTGAAGCTTTCTTT
CASSYYSGTGNTEAFF
>TRBV19|-|-|TRBJ1-3
TGTGCCAGCCGACACAGCTCTGGAAACACCATATATTTT
CASRHSSGNTIYF
>TRBV7-9|-|-|TRBJ1-1
TGTGCCAGCAGCTTATGGCTGAACACTGAAGCTTTCTTT
CASSLWLNTEAFF
>TRBV7-9|-|-|TRBJ1-6
TGTGCCAGCAGCTTAGGAGGGCCAGCGGAGGTGGGTTCACCCCTCCACTTT
CASSLGGPAEVGSPLHF
>TRBV5-1|TRBD2|-|TRBJ2-3
TGCGCCAGCAGCCCCCGAGCGGGGGCGGGGACAGATACGCAGTATTTT
CASSPRAGAGTDTQYF
>TRBV5-3|-|-|TRBJ2-1
TGTGCCAGACAAGAGACCGGACCCAGGACAGCTTCCTACAATGAGCAGTTCTTC
CARQETGPRTASYNEQFF
>TRBV7-3|TRBD2|-|TRBJ2-3
TGTGCCAGCAGCTTACGACTAGCGGGCACAGATACGCAGTATTTT
CASSLRLAGTDTQYF
>TRBV5-6|TRBD1|-|TRBJ1-2
TGTGCCAGCAGCTGGGGGGACAGTACCCTCTATGGCTACACCTTC
CASSWGDSTLYGYTF
>TRBV19|TRBD2|-|TRBJ2-3
TGTGCCAGTAGCCTAGCGGGACCCACTAGCACAGATACGCAGTATTTT
CASSLAGPTSTDTQYF
>TRBV6-5|TRBD2|-|TRBJ2-5
TGTGCCAGCACCCCGGCGGGAGGAAACAGAGAGACCCAGTACTTC
CASTPAGGNRETQYF
>TRBV7-8|-|-|TRBJ2-5
TGTGCCAGCAGCTTAAGGACGGGGAGTCAAGAGACCCAGTACTTC
CASSLRTGSQETQYF
>TRBV14|TRBD1|-|TRBJ2-7
TGTGCCAGCAGCCAAGGACCGACAGGGAGCTACGAGCAGTACTTC
CASSQGPTGSYEQYF
>TRBV4-2|-|-|TRBJ2-1
TGTGCCAGCAGCCAAGCTCTCTCCGATGAGCAGTTCTTC
CASSQALSDEQFF